The 2 T cell receptor beta chains listed next were all sequenced from one sample in a study of lymphopenia after photon versus proton radiotherapy. Assay: immunoSEQ multiplex PCR; the TCRdb copy retains only in-frame clones and omits some. The sample has fewer than 30,000 clones, about four fifths seen once. Sequenced here: peripheral blood, sampled from a patient treated with photon-based radiotherapy. The receptors originated from a woman aged 45-60 years with pancreatic cancer.

The V gene is TRBV19, the J gene TRBJ2-2, with a possible D match to TRBD2 (5 bases). The CDR3 is made up of 17 amino acids. Trimming cost V 9 bases and J 1 base, with 21 bases left between them. Germline CDR1 reads LNHDA; CDR2 reads SQIVND (reference sequence). As DNA, the CDR3 is TGTGCCAGCCATTCTAACCCCCTAGCAGTGAACACCGGGGAGCTGTTTTTT. The encoded protein is CASHSNPLAVNTGELFF.

This clone was observed a few times. In nucleotides, the CDR3 is TGCAGCGTTGTGGGAAAAACAGGGGGTAGGTACAATGAGCAGTTCTTC. This sequence encodes CSVVGKTGGRYNEQFF. The chain employs TRBV29-1 and TRBJ2-1; the match to TRBD1 covers 8 bases. Germline assignment: CDR1 SQVTM and CDR2 ANQGSEA. The CDR3 length is 16 residues. The trim removed 4 bases at V and 4 bases at J, leaving 12 bases unmatched.